This T cell receptor beta chain came from a study of T cell responses to AZD1222 COVID-19 vaccine. Study-level points and caveats: Spike as a whole was targeted by vaccine-associated CD4 TCRs, dominant at 160-218 and 743-854.

As concerns this clone: Its specificity is unknown.

CDR3 length: 15 residues. With 5 bases removed from V and 3 bases from J, the gap between germline ends came to 16 bases. CDR1 is LNHDA and CDR2 is SQIVND in the germline V gene (reference sequence). The data were produced by immunoSEQ multiplex PCR, yet TCRdb's version contains in-frame clones alone and is incomplete. The sample yields tens of thousands of clones, about 78% seen once. The chain uses TRBV19 and TRBJ2-5; D remains ambiguous. The specimen was peripheral blood, collected on day 0 of AZD1222 vaccination. This TCR derives from an adult in good health. The CDR3 loop is CASSLHWVKKETQYF. CDR3 sequence (DNA): TGTGCCAGTAGTTTACACTGGGTTAAAAAAGAGACCCAGTACTTC.